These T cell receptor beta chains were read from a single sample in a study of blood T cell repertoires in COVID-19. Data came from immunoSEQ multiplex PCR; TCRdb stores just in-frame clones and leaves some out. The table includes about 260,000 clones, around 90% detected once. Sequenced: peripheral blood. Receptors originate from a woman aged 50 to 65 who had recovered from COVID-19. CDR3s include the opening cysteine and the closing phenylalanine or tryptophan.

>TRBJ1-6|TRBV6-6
CASSYPRQGGNSPLHF
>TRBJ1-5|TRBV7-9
CASSLGGDPYQPQHF
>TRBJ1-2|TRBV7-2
CASSLGQANAYGYTF
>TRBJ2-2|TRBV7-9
CASSSRDALNTGELFF
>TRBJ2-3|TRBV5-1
CASRRLREETDTQYF
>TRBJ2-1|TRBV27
CASSPSWTSGFYNEQFF
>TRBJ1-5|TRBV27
CASSSPSGQGESNQPQHF
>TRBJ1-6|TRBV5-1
CASSLWGRRSSYNSPLHF
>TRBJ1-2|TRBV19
CASSSPGTGKFYGYTF
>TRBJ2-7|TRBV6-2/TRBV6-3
CASSPRQGAREQYF
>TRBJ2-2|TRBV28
CASSLKPGGDPGELFF
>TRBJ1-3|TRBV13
CASSLGSFTGNTIYF
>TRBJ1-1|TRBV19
CASSSTDRGGTEAFF
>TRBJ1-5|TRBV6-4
CASSDDRDRTGQPQHF
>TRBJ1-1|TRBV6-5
CASSSDRGGNTEAFF
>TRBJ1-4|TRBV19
CASSIGPNEKLFF
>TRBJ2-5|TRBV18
CASSLDYQETQYF
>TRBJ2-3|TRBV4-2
CASSQESSSGGTDTQYF
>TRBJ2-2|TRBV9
CASSEGTSTGELFF
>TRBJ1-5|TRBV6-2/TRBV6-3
CASSYSRTRDQPQHF
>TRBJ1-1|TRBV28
CASSHYPGQHTEAFF
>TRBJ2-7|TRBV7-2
CASSGDRGPYEQYF
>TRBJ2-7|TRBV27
CASSQTGGGYEQYF
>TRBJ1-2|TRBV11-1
CASSLDGTGSLYGYTF
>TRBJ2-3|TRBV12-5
CASGLWGADTQYF
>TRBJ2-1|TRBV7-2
CASSLTSTGGAAGGQFF
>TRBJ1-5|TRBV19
CASDSWDQPQHF
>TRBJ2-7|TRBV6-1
CASSEVGTESYEQYF
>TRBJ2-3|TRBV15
CATRQTSTDTQYF
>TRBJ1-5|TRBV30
CAWSVLHQPQHF
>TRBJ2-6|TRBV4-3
CASSHAQGLGNVLTF
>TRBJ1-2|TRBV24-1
CATSDRNNGTGRPGYTF
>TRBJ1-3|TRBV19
CATLTGTGNTIYF
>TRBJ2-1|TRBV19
CASSLDSGAYNEQFF
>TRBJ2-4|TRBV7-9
CASSTPGLQYF
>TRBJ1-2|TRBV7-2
CASSSWGQGVLGYTF
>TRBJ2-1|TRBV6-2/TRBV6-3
CASSWQRGWMNEQFF
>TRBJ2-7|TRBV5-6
CASSFETGGEQYF
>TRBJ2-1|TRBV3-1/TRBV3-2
CASSQGLVVSEQFF
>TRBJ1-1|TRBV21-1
CASSMEGDTNTEAFF
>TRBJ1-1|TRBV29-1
CSVGISGDPEAFF
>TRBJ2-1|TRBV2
CASSEGSGGANEQFF
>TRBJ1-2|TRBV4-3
CASSQRAGDGYTF